One sample yielded the 9 T cell receptor beta chains listed below, sequenced in a study of cytomegalovirus exposure and HLA in healthy donors. The PCR contained 60 Vbeta and 13 Jbeta primers. Sequencing used immunoSEQ multiplex PCR; TCRdb keeps in-frame clones, though not all of them. The sample has 170,000 or so clones, approximately 86% seen once. The sample comprised PBMCs. Receptors originate from a woman between 18 and 29 years old in good health and CMV-seronegative.

The chain combines TRBV29-1 with TRBJ2-7, with D maybe TRBD2 (5 bases). The germline V and J ends were trimmed by 4 bases and 6 bases, with 7 bases remaining between them. The germline V gene has CDR1 SQVTM and CDR2 ANQGSEA. The CDR3 consists of 10 residues. The CDR3 DNA reads TGCAGCGTTGGAGGGATCGAGCAGTACTTC. It specifies CSVGGIEQYF.

The chain is built from TRBV7-2 and TRBJ2-3; 13 positions agree with TRBD2. The germline CDR1 and CDR2 sequences are SGHTA and FQGNSA. The CDR3 covers 18 residues. Trimming cost V 5 bases and J 5 bases; bases outside gene matches: 13. The CDR3 loop reads CASSPTLLAGGLRDTQYF. The DNA of the CDR3 is TGTGCCAGCAGCCCGACCCTACTAGCGGGGGGGCTTAGAGATACGCAGTATTTT.

The chain employs TRBV6-6 and TRBJ2-5; TRBD1 might be the D (5 bases). The DNA end lines up better with TRBJ2-7; the J call may be wrong. The V gene's germline CDR1 is MNHNY and CDR2 SVGAGI (reference sequence). This CDR3 has 14 amino acids. The CDR3 reads CASLLGHFSYEQYF. DNA of the CDR3: TGTGCCAGCCTTCTGGGGCATTTCAGCTACGAGCAGTACTTC.

The chain has TRBV29-1 and TRBJ2-5; 12 bases are a match to TRBD2. Germline V gene lookup returns CDR1 SQVTM and CDR2 ANQGSEA. V shed 6 bases and J 5 bases; nucleotides not matched to a gene: 10. This CDR3 spans 15 amino acids. CDR3 amino acids: CSVGLATSGGETQYF. In DNA, the CDR3 is TGCAGCGTGGGGTTGGCGACTAGCGGGGGTGAGACCCAGTACTTC.

The chain combines TRBV9 with TRBJ2-2, with D possibly matching TRBD2 (5 bases). V was clipped by 5 bases and J by 1 base, with 6 bases between them. This CDR3 comprises 13 residues. CDR1 is SGDLS, CDR2 YYNGEE, per germline. The CDR3 DNA reads TGTGCCAGCAGGGACTGGAACACCGGGGAGCTGTTTTTT. Protein: CASRDWNTGELFF.

This clone occurred once. V is TRBV27 and J is TRBJ2-2; D perhaps matches TRBD2 (6 bases). Germline V gene data show CDR1 as MNHEY and CDR2 as SMNVEV (reference sequence). Trimming removed 6 bases at V and 4 bases at J, with 15 bases between. The CDR3 runs to 15 residues. The CDR3 nucleotides read TGTGCCAGCAGCGTTTGGAGGGCCGGCACCGGGGAGCTGTTTTTT. Encoded protein: CASSVWRAGTGELFF.

The rearrangement links TRBV28 to TRBJ1-2; no firm D call. CDR1 MDHEN and CDR2 SYDVKM come from the germline V gene. Trimming cost V 2 bases and J 1 base, with 11 bases left between them. CDR3 length equals 15 residues. The CDR3 bases are TGTGCCAGCAGTTTAAGGCAGGAAGTTAACTATGGCTACACCTTC. Protein: CASSLRQEVNYGYTF.

This clone showed up just once. The chain combines TRBV19 with TRBJ2-1; D is uncertain. Germline V gene lookup returns CDR1 LNHDA and CDR2 SQIVND (reference sequence). Trimming shortened V by 5 bases and J by 4 bases, and 12 bases separated the two germline ends. CDR3 length: 14 amino acids. Here the CDR3 DNA reads TGTGCCAGTAGTTGGAGTCTATTTTACAATGAGCAGTTCTTC. Its protein product is CASSWSLFYNEQFF.

The chain recombines TRBV7-6 with TRBJ2-3; no firm D call. CDR1 is SGHVS and CDR2 is FNYEAQ in the germline V gene. V lost 5 bases to trimming and J lost 0 bases, with 12 bases between them. The CDR3 has 15 residues. The CDR3 DNA sequence: TGTGCCAGCAGCCCGCGCCAGGCAAGCACAGATACGCAGTATTTT. Its protein product is CASSPRQASTDTQYF.